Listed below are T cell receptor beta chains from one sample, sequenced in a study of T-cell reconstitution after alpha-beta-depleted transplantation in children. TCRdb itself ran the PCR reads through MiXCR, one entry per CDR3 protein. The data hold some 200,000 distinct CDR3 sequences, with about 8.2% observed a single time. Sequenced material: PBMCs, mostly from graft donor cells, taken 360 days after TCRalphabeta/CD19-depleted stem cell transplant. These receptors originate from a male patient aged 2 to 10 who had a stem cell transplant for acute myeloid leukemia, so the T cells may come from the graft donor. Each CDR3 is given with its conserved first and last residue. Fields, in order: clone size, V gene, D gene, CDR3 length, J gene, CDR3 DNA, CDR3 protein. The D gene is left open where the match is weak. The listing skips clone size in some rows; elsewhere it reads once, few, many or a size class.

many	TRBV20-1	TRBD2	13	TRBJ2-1	TGCAGTGCTAGATTTGCGGGAGCTGATGAGCAGTTCTTC	CSARFAGADEQFF
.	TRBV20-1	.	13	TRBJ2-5	TGCAGTGCCCCCACTATAGCGTCTGAGACCCAGTACTTC	CSAPTIASETQYF
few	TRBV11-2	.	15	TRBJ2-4	TGTGCCAGCAGCTTATCCGGGGACGACAAAAACATTCAGTACTTC	CASSLSGDDKNIQYF
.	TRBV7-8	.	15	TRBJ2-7	TGTGCCAGCAGCTTAGCGCATACAGAGAGCTACGAGCAGTACTTC	CASSLAHTESYEQYF
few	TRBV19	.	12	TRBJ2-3	TGTGCCACCAGATCCTGGTTTGATACGCAGTATTTT	CATRSWFDTQYF
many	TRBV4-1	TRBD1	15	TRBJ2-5	TGCGCCAGCAGCTTGGGACAGGGCGTTCAAGAGACCCAGTACTTC	CASSLGQGVQETQYF
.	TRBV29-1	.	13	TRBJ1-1	TGCAGCGTGCGAGGGCGGCTGAACACTGAAGCTTTCTTT	CSVRGRLNTEAFF
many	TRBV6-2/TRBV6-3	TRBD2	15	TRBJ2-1	TGTGCCAGCAGCCCGACTAGCGGGGGGTGGGATGAGCAGTTCTTC	CASSPTSGGWDEQFF
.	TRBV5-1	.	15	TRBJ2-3	TGCGCCAGCAGCTTGAGATCGCAGGGCGCAGATACGCAGTATTTT	CASSLRSQGADTQYF
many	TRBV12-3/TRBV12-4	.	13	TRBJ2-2	TGTGCCAGCAGTTTCCTAATCGCCGGGGAGCTGTTTTTT	CASSFLIAGELFF
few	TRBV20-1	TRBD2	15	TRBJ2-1	TGCAGTGCTAAGCGGGGGAGTAGCTCCTACAATGAGCAGTTCTTC	CSAKRGSSSYNEQFF
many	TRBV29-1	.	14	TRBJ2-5	TGCAGCGTTGAGTGCAGGGTAGTTGAGGAGACCCAGTACTTC	CSVECRVVEETQYF
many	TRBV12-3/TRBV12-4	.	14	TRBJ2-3	TGTGCCAGCAGTTTAGCCGGAGGAGCAGATACGCAGTATTTT	CASSLAGGADTQYF
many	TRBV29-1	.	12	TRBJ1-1	TGCAGCGTTTCCCGGTGGGGGCCTGAAGCTTTCTTT	CSVSRWGPEAFF
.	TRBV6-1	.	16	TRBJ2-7	TGTGCCAGCAGTCCTACTTCACTCCCCTGGGTCTACGAGCAGTACTTC	CASSPTSLPWVYEQYF
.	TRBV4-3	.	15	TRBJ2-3	TGCGCCAGCAGCCAGGCCCAGTACAGAACAGATACGCAGTATTTT	CASSQAQYRTDTQYF
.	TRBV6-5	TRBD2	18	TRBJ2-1	TGTGCCAGCAGTTACTCCCTCTGGGGATTAGCGGGAGGATCTGAGCAGTTCTTC	CASSYSLWGLAGGSEQFF
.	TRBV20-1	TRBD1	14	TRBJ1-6	TGCAGTGCACAAAACCGGGACAGGGATTCACCCCTCCACTTT	CSAQNRDRDSPLHF
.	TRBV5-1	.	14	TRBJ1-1	TGCGCCAGCAGCATCGTTGCAACGAACACTGAAGCTTTCTTT	CASSIVATNTEAFF
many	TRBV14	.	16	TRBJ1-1	TGTGCCAGCAGCCAAACGAGCCGGGTCTGGAACACTGAAGCTTTCTTT	CASSQTSRVWNTEAFF
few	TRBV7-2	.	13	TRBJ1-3	TGTGCCAGCAGCTTAGGGACCGGAAACACCATATATTTT	CASSLGTGNTIYF
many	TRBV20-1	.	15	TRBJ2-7	TGCAGTGCTAGAGATCCCCGGACAGAGACCTACGAGCAGTACTTC	CSARDPRTETYEQYF
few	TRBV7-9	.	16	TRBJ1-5	TGTGCCAGCAGCTTAGATGGATGGGCTTCCAATCAGCCCCAGCATTTT	CASSLDGWASNQPQHF
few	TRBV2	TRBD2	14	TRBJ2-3	TGTGCCAGCAGTGCGGGGGGGCTGGGAGATACGCAGTATTTT	CASSAGGLGDTQYF
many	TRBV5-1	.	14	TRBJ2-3	TGCGCCAGCAGGGCGATTACTAGCACAGATACGCAGTATTTT	CASRAITSTDTQYF
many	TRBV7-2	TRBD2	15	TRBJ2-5	TGTGCCAGCAGCTTAGAGGCTAGCGGGAGGAGGACCCAGTACTTC	CASSLEASGRRTQYF
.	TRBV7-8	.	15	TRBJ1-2	TGTGCCAGCAGCTTCGACGCGTTAGCTAACTATGGCTACACCTTC	CASSFDALANYGYTF
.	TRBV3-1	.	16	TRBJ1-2	TGTGCCAGCAGCCAAGATTGGCGGGGCGAGGATGAAGGCTACACCTTC	CASSQDWRGEDEGYTF
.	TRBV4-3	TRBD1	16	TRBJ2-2	TGCGCCAGCAGCCAGTGGGGACAGGGGGCGATCGGGGAGCTGTTTTTT	CASSQWGQGAIGELFF
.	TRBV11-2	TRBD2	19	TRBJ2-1	TGTGCCAGCAGCTTAGATAAGGTTGGGACTAGCGGGTACGACAATGAGCAGTTCTTC	CASSLDKVGTSGYDNEQFF
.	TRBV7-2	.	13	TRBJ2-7	TGTGCCAGCAGCTTGACGGAGGGCTCCGAGCAGTACTTC	CASSLTEGSEQYF
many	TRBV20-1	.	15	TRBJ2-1	TGCAGTGCTCCCCTTCCAGACAGCTCCTACAATGAGCAGTTCTTC	CSAPLPDSSYNEQFF
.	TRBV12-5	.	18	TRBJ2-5	TGTGCTAGTGGTTTGGTAATATGGGGACAAACGTACCAAGAGACCCAGTACTTC	CASGLVIWGQTYQETQYF
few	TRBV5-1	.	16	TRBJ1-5	TGCGCCAGCAGCCTAAACCAGCTTGCCCCAGATCAGCCCCAGCATTTT	CASSLNQLAPDQPQHF
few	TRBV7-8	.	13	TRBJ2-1	TGTGCCAGCCTTTCCATAGGCCCGTGGGAGCAGTTCTTC	CASLSIGPWEQFF
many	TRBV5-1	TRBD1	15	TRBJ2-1	TGCGCCAGCAGCTTGGTGGACAGGGGCTTAAATGAGCAGTTCTTC	CASSLVDRGLNEQFF
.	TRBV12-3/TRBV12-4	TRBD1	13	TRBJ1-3	TGTGCCAGCAGTGAACAGGGGTGGAACACCATATATTTT	CASSEQGWNTIYF
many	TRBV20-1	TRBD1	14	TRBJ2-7	TGCAGTGCTAGATTACAGGGGCACTCCTACGAGCAGTACTTC	CSARLQGHSYEQYF
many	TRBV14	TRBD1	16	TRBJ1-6	TGTGCCAGCAGCCAACAGTTGACAGGGACCAATTCACCCCTCCACTTT	CASSQQLTGTNSPLHF
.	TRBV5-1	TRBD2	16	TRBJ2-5	TGCGCCAGCAGCCCCATAGCGGGAGGGGTCCAAGAGACCCAGTACTTC	CASSPIAGGVQETQYF
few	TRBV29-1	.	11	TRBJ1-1	TGCAGCGTCGCAGGGACCCCTGAAGCTTTCTTT	CSVAGTPEAFF
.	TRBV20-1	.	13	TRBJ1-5	TGCAGTGCTAGTACCCAGGGTGGTCAGCCCCAGCATTTT	CSASTQGGQPQHF
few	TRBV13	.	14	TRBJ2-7	TGTGCCAGCAGCTTCCGACTAAGTGGGGACGAGCAGTACTTC	CASSFRLSGDEQYF